One and the same sample provided the 14 T cell receptor beta chains below, sequenced in a study of T cell changes during pregnancy in multiple sclerosis. The assay was immunoSEQ multiplex PCR, and TCRdb's table has in-frame clones only and misses some. This sample has over 50,000 clones, with approximately 90% found just once. Sequenced material: CD4+ T cells from peripheral blood mononuclear cells, taken after pregnancy. These TCRs come from a female donor with multiple sclerosis, enrolled in a pregnancy study.

The chain joins TRBV7-2 to TRBJ1-3, with TRBD1 identical over 7 bases. CDR3 length: 14 residues. The germline V gene encodes CDR1 SGHTA and CDR2 FQGNSA. Unmatched junction bases numbered 6, after V lost 6 bases and J lost 4 bases. CDR3 region: CASRLTGEGNTIYF. The CDR3 coding sequence is TGTGCCAGCAGACTCACAGGGGAGGGAAACACCATATATTTT.

The CDR3 is CASSLERPSTGETQYF. CDR3 in DNA: TGTGCCAGCAGTTTAGAACGGCCCTCAACAGGAGAGACCCAGTACTTC. The chain recombines TRBV27 with TRBJ2-5; a weak D match, TRBD1 (5 bases). The CDR3 length is 16 residues. From germline, CDR1 is MNHEY and CDR2 SMNVEV (reference sequence). Trimming shortened V by 2 bases and J by 4 bases, and 17 bases separated the two germline ends.

V usage is TRBV5-5 and J usage is TRBJ1-1; 7 bases are shared with TRBD1. The ends lost 5 bases at V and 0 bases at J; junction bases unmatched: 4. The germline gives CDR1 SGHKS, CDR2 YYEKEE (reference sequence). The CDR3 contains 14 residues. The CDR3 loop reads CASSRQGMNTEAFF. CDR3 nucleotide sequence: TGTGCCAGCAGTCGACAGGGTATGAACACTGAAGCTTTCTTT.

This chain joins TRBV19 and TRBJ2-2; D unresolved. From germline, CDR1 is LNHDA and CDR2 SQIVND (reference sequence). The CDR3 length is 13 residues. V shed 2 bases and J shed 6 bases, with 7 bases lying between them. In DNA form, the CDR3 reads TGTGCCAGTAGTATACTCGGGTCCGGGGAGCTGTTTTTT. Translated: CASSILGSGELFF.

The chain couples TRBV5-1 to TRBJ2-7; TRBD1 matches 9 bases. The CDR3 sequence is 15 residues long. Germline CDR1 and CDR2: SGHRS and YFSETQ. Trimming at V came to 3 bases and at J to 4 bases, leaving 8 bases not matched to a gene. DNA for the CDR3: TGCGCCAGCAGCTCCGTTCCGGGACAGGGTTACGAGCAGTACTTC. Amino acids: CASSSVPGQGYEQYF. Looking up the rest from reference TRBV5-1 and TRBJ2-7 gives the full variable domain: KAGVTQTPRYLIKTRGQQVTLSCSPISGHRSVSWYQQTPGQGLQFLFEYFSETQRNKGNFPGRFSGRQFSNSRSEMNVSTLELGDSALYLCASSSVPGQGYEQYFGPGTRLTVT.

The CDR3 loop reads CASSLALTSGKGEQFF. CDR3 DNA: TGTGCCAGCAGCTTAGCCCTGACTAGCGGGAAGGGTGAGCAGTTCTTC. The rearrangement joins TRBV7-2 to TRBJ2-1; 11 nucleotides match TRBD2. V shed 0 bases and J 9 bases; nucleotides not matched to a gene: 7. Looked up from germline, CDR1 is SGHTA and CDR2 is FQGNSA. CDR3 size: 16 residues.

The chain recombines TRBV5-5 with TRBJ1-1, with D perhaps matching TRBD1 (6 bases). V dropped 4 bases and J dropped 5 bases, with 21 bases sitting between them. The CDR3 contains 16 residues. Germline V gene sequence: CDR1 SGHKS, CDR2 YYEKEE (reference sequence). CDR3 DNA: TGTGCCAGCAGCCTTCGGGACACCAGTAGTAGTACTGAAGCTTTCTTT. This translates into CASSLRDTSSSTEAFF.

The CDR3 DNA follows: TGTGCCAGTAGTATGGGACAGGGACGGCGCGAGCAGTACTTC. Protein sequence: CASSMGQGRREQYF. This chain links TRBV19 with TRBJ2-7, with 9 bases lining up with TRBD1. The CDR3 has 14 residues. Germline CDR1 and CDR2: LNHDA and SQIVND (reference sequence). V gave up 3 bases and J gave up 6 bases; unmatched junction bases: 6. The full variable domain, its missing parts supplied by reference TRBV19 and TRBJ2-7, is DGGITQSPKYLFRKEGQNVTLSCEQNLNHDAMYWYRQDPGQGLRLIYYSQIVNDFQKGDIAEGYSVSREKKESFPLTVTSAQKNPTAFYLCASSMGQGRREQYFGPGTRLTVT.

This chain uses TRBV11-3 with TRBJ2-7; a possible D gene is TRBD2 (6 bases). There are 14 residues in the CDR3. CDR1 and CDR2 (germline): SGHNT, YENEEA. Between the trimmed V and J ends, which lost 4 bases and 3 bases, there was a span of 13 bases. The DNA of the CDR3 is TGTGCCAGCAGCTCCCGGGGTAGCGGCTACGAGCAGTACTTC. It specifies CASSSRGSGYEQYF.

This clone has a single count. The chain joins TRBV11-2 to TRBJ2-7, with D hard to call. Germline V lookup: CDR1 SGHAT, CDR2 FQNNGV. Trimming left V 5 bases short and J 0 bases short, with 11 bases between. CDR3 length: 14 amino acids. CDR3 DNA: TGTGCCAGCAGCGTAACAATGTCCTCCTACGAGCAGTACTTC. Translating it yields CASSVTMSSYEQYF. The variable domain in full, completed from reference TRBV11-2 and TRBJ2-7, reads EAGVAQSPRYKIIEKRQSVAFWCNPISGHATLYWYQQILGQGPKLLIQFQNNGVVDDSQLPKDRFSAERLKGVDSTLKIQPAKLEDSAVYLCASSVTMSSYEQYFGPGTRLTVT.

This clone was observed a handful of times. The genes are TRBV27 and TRBJ2-3; TRBD2 might be the D (7 bases). This CDR3 comprises 17 residues. V was shortened by 8 bases and J by 2 bases, with 23 bases between the two germline ends. From germline, CDR1 is MNHEY and CDR2 SMNVEV (reference sequence). Here the CDR3 DNA reads TGTGCCAGCCTCAAAGGGGGGGGACGGATTTCCACAGATACGCAGTATTTT. Amino acids: CASLKGGGRISTDTQYF.

This chain joins TRBV11-2 and TRBJ1-2; TRBD1 matches at 7 bases. Unmatched junction bases numbered 1, after V lost 2 bases and J lost 7 bases. Germline CDR1 is SGHAT and CDR2 is FQNNGV. This CDR3 has 12 amino acids. CDR3 nucleotide sequence: TGTGCCAGCAGCTTAACAGGGGTTGGCTACACCTTC. Encoded protein: CASSLTGVGYTF.

The V and J genes are TRBV10-1 and TRBJ1-2, with a possible D match to TRBD1 (6 bases). The length of the CDR3 is 16 residues. With 7 bases removed from V and 3 bases from J, the gap between germline ends came to 21 bases. The germline V gene has CDR1 WNHNN and CDR2 SYGVQD (reference sequence). Written as DNA, the CDR3 is TGCGCCAGCACCGACTATAGGGAGCCAGGGGACTATGGCTACACCTTC. Residues: CASTDYREPGDYGYTF.

The V gene is TRBV7-3, the J gene TRBJ2-1; 7 bases line up with TRBD2. CDR1 is SGHTA, CDR2 FQGTGA, per germline. CDR3 length: 14 residues. V trimming: 2 bases; J trimming: 5 bases; junction bases outside the gene matches: 3. This CDR3 reads CASSLRAGDNEQFF. The CDR3 DNA sequence: TGTGCCAGCAGCTTACGGGCGGGAGACAATGAGCAGTTCTTC.